A single sample is the source of the 32 T cell receptor beta chains below, sequenced in a study of molecular identifiers for immune sequencing clone quantification. TCRdb re-analysed the PCR reads in MiXCR, keeping a single row per CDR3 protein. The table includes approximately 680,000 distinct CDR3 sequences, less than 30% detected once. The sequencing sample was made of naive CD8+ T cells from blood, with Jurkat cell RNA spiked in. Subset reported: FACS-sorted CD8+CD4-CCR7+CD45RA+ naive T cells. The receptors come from a human donor in good health. Some libraries in this study had Jurkat cell RNA spiked in.

About this clonotype itself: Being one base from a much bigger clone, this may be a read error. This chain connects TRBV5-1 to TRBJ1-1, with 7 positions matching TRBD1. CDR3 length: 15 residues. J was trimmed by 6 bases and V by 1 base; bases with no gene match: 9. From germline, CDR1 is SGHRS and CDR2 YFSETQ. For the CDR3, the DNA is TGCGCCAGCAGCTTGACTCCCAGGGGGTCCCCTGAAGCTTTCTTT. It encodes CASSLTPRGSPEAFF.

This clonotype was seen a few times. The chain is built from TRBV7-9 and TRBJ2-2; D remains unclear. The CDR3 consists of 15 residues. Germline V CDR1 and CDR2: SEHNR, FQNEAQ (reference sequence). Between the trimmed V and J ends, which lost 5 bases and 0 bases, there was a span of 10 bases. The CDR3 coding sequence is TGTGCCAGCAGCCCACCAGGAGCGAACACCGGGGAGCTGTTTTTT. As protein: CASSPPGANTGELFF.

This clonotype was observed at least ten times. This chain links TRBV30 with TRBJ1-1; 8 bases are shared with TRBD1. The V and J ends lost 4 bases and 4 bases, in that order; junction bases with no gene match: 5. The CDR3 totals 13 residues. In germline, CDR1 is GTSNPN, CDR2 SVGIG (reference sequence). CDR3 DNA sequence: TGTGCCTGGACGGCAGGGGGCTTCACTGAAGCTTTCTTT. Its translation is CAWTAGGFTEAFF.

This clonotype was seen many times. The chain recombines TRBV5-1 with TRBJ1-1, with 7 bases matching TRBD1. In germline, CDR1 is SGHRS, CDR2 YFSETQ. V lost 3 bases, J lost 1 base, and 3 bases stayed unmatched. CDR3 size: 14 residues. The CDR3 DNA reads as TGCGCCAGCAGCTCGGACAGGACGAACACTGAAGCTTTCTTT. This codes for CASSSDRTNTEAFF.

The V and J genes are TRBV12-3 or TRBV12-4 and TRBJ2-7; no reliable D call. The length of the CDR3 is 12 residues. Trimming cost V 2 bases and J 3 bases, with 5 bases left between them. DNA of the CDR3: TGTGCCAGCAGTTTAAACATCTACGAGCAGTACTTC. Translating it yields CASSLNIYEQYF.

V usage is TRBV4-3 and J usage is TRBJ1-1, with a weak D call TRBD1 (5 bases). This CDR3 has 13 amino acids. Trimming pared 3 bases from V and 8 bases from J, leaving 13 bases between. The germline V gene encodes CDR1 LGHNA and CDR2 YSLEER. The CDR3 spells CASSHRQRLEAFF. The CDR3 DNA reads TGCGCCAGCAGCCACCGACAGAGACTCGAAGCTTTCTTT.

With regard to this clonotype: Just one base apart from a much larger clone, this may be a read error. This sequence joins TRBV7-9 and TRBJ2-7, with 7 bases aligning to TRBD1. The CDR3 runs to 15 residues. Trimming at V came to 8 bases and at J to 3 bases, leaving 13 bases not matched to a gene. The germline gives CDR1 SEHNR, CDR2 FQNEAQ (reference sequence). The CDR3 DNA is TGTGCCAGCGGCCCTAGACAGGGATCAATCTACGAGCAGTACTTC. Protein: CASGPRQGSIYEQYF.

With regard to this clonotype: With a much larger clone just one base away, this may be a read error. V usage is TRBV7-9 and J usage is TRBJ2-2; D perhaps matches TRBD2 (9 bases). CDR1 and CDR2 (germline): SEHNR, FQNEAQ (reference sequence). CDR3 length: 16 amino acids. CDR3 loop: CASSTKTSGPTGELLF. The CDR3 DNA sequence: TGTGCCAGCAGCACGAAGACTAGCGGACCGACAGGGGAGCTGCTTTTT.

Points on this clonotype: This may be a read error: a much more frequent sequence differs by one nucleotide. The chain carries TRBV7-2 and TRBJ1-6; D is uncertain. Trimming cost V 1 base and J 6 bases, with 10 bases left between them. CDR1 and CDR2 from the germline V gene are SGHTA and FQGNSA. The CDR3 loop spans 15 amino acids. The CDR3, as DNA: TGTGCCAGCAGCTTAGGGGCAGGCGTTAATTCACCCCTCCACTTT. Protein product: CASSLGAGVNSPLHF.

The V gene is TRBV28, the J gene TRBJ2-7, with D tentatively TRBD1 or TRBD2 (5 bases each). The V gene lost 10 bases and the J gene lost 6 bases, with 25 bases spanning the gap. The germline gives CDR1 MDHEN, CDR2 SYDVKM. This CDR3 has 15 amino acids. The CDR3 here is CATRRRGVISGEQYF. CDR3 nucleotide sequence: TGTGCCACCCGCCGGCGAGGGGTTATTTCGGGCGAGCAGTACTTC.

The V call is TRBV12-3 or TRBV12-4, the J call TRBJ2-5, with D perhaps assigned TRBD1 or TRBD2 (5 bases each). The CDR3 consists of 16 residues. V lost 4 bases, J lost 7 bases, and 22 bases lay in between. DNA for the CDR3: TGTGCCAGCAGTTCCCCCCCCTCGACGGGGCCCGGGACCCAGTACTTC. Amino acid sequence: CASSSPPSTGPGTQYF.

The chain combines TRBV12-3 or TRBV12-4 with TRBJ1-1; maybe TRBD1 (5 bases). CDR3 length: 13 residues. Trimming shortened V by 2 bases and J by 12 bases, and 16 bases separated the two germline ends. The CDR3 sequence is CASSLSGGVGTFF. The CDR3 DNA reads TGTGCCAGCAGTTTATCGGGGGGGGTAGGGACTTTCTTT.

A remark on this clonotype: A read error may be the cause here, since a much bigger clone is one base away. The chain is built from TRBV12-3 or TRBV12-4 and TRBJ1-4, with D perhaps matching TRBD1 (5 bases). This CDR3 region has 13 residues. Deletions cut 1 base from V and 12 bases from J, with 12 bases between. CDR3 nucleotide sequence: TGTGCCAGCAGTTTAGAGGGGTGGGAAGAACTGTTTTTT. It codes for CASSLEGWEELFF.

A remark on this clonotype: This could be a read error, since a much larger clone is one nucleotide away. Lacking the conserved final phenylalanine or tryptophan, this CDR3 likely reflects a read error. V is TRBV19 and J is TRBJ1-2, with D possibly being TRBD1 (5 bases). CDR3 length equals 12 residues. V was clipped by 5 bases and J by 4 bases, with 8 bases between them. Germline V gene data show CDR1 as LNHDA and CDR2 as SQIVND (reference sequence). CDR3: CASSPTVYGYTI. The DNA of the CDR3 is TGTGCCAGTAGTCCGACAGTCTATGGCTACACCATC.

This clonotype was observed many times. This chain uses TRBV19 with TRBJ1-5; no clear D gene. Germline assignment: CDR1 LNHDA and CDR2 SQIVND (reference sequence). This CDR3 is 13 amino acids long. Deletions cut 5 bases from V and 7 bases from J, with 12 bases between. The CDR3 protein is CASSWVVNQPQHF. CDR3 coding DNA: TGTGCCAGTAGTTGGGTTGTGAACCAGCCCCAGCATTTT.

This clonotype has more than one count but fewer than ten. J is TRBJ2-7 and V is TRBV20-1; D uncertain. Germline values: CDR1 DFQATT, CDR2 SNEGSKA (reference sequence). The V end was cut by 0 bases, the J end by 0 bases, with 9 bases between. The CDR3 sequence is 14 residues long. For the CDR3, the DNA is TGCAGTGCTAGAGATTTAGGGCGCTCCTACGAGCAGTACTTC. Its translation: CSARDLGRSYEQYF.

The V gene is TRBV7-9, the J gene TRBJ2-1, with TRBD1 as a possible D gene (7 bases). V was cut by 8 bases and J by 4 bases, with 12 bases left in between. The CDR3 has 13 amino acids. Germline V gene data show CDR1 as SEHNR and CDR2 as FQNEAQ (reference sequence). The CDR3 DNA reads TGTGCCAGCCAGGGGGGCCTGTACAATGAGCAGTTCTTC. It yields the protein CASQGGLYNEQFF. The full variable domain, completed using reference TRBV7-9 and TRBJ2-1, is DTGVSQNPRHKITKRGQNVTFRCDPISEHNRLYWYRQTLGQGPEFLTYFQNEAQLEKSRLLSDRFSAERPKGSFSTLEIQRTEQGDSAMYLCASQGGLYNEQFFGPGTRLTVL.

V and J are TRBV4-3 and TRBJ1-6; D unclear. CDR3 length: 15 amino acids. Trimming removed 0 bases from V and 9 bases from J, with 12 bases in between. Germline V gene lookup returns CDR1 LGHNA and CDR2 YSLEER. The CDR3 nucleotides are TGCGCCAGCAGCCAAGATCAGGCCGAGGCTTCACCCCTCCACTTT. This encodes CASSQDQAEASPLHF.

This clonotype was recorded at least ten times. The chain couples TRBV20-1 to TRBJ1-1; D unclear. The germline V gene encodes CDR1 DFQATT and CDR2 SNEGSKA (reference sequence). The V end was cut by 2 bases, the J end by 7 bases, with 11 bases between. CDR3 size: 12 residues. The CDR3 DNA reads as TGCAGTGCTAGAACGGGTTGGAGTGAAGCTTTCTTT. Its protein is CSARTGWSEAFF.

This clonotype has ten or more counts. The chain uses TRBV6-5 and TRBJ2-7; D is possibly TRBD2 (6 bases). This CDR3 is built from 16 residues. V shed 0 bases and J shed 3 bases, with 15 bases lying between them. In germline, CDR1 is MNHEY, CDR2 SVGAGI. The CDR3 protein is CASSYSNGLEGYEQYF. The CDR3 nucleotides are TGTGCCAGCAGTTACTCGAATGGTTTGGAGGGCTACGAGCAGTACTTC.

The chain is built from TRBV7-2 and TRBJ2-1; 13 bases align to TRBD2. The V gene's germline CDR1 is SGHTA and CDR2 FQGNSA. V trimming: 2 bases; J trimming: 8 bases; junction bases outside the gene matches: 3. The CDR3 runs to 15 residues. This chain's CDR3 is CASSLTGTSGDEQFF. CDR3 in DNA: TGTGCCAGCAGCTTAACGGGGACTAGCGGGGATGAGCAGTTCTTC.

The chain uses TRBV7-9 and TRBJ2-3; tentative D call: TRBD1 (5 bases). V was trimmed by 5 bases and J by 0 bases, leaving 15 bases between them. This CDR3 contains 16 residues. The germline V gene encodes CDR1 SEHNR and CDR2 FQNEAQ (reference sequence). In DNA form, the CDR3 reads TGTGCCAGCAGCCCCGAGACAGTACTTAGCACAGATACGCAGTATTTT. Residues: CASSPETVLSTDTQYF.

This clonotype was picked up a small number of times. This rearrangement joins TRBV30 to TRBJ1-1; D is undetermined. The CDR3 is made up of 15 amino acids. Germline CDR1 reads GTSNPN; CDR2 reads SVGIG (reference sequence). Between the trimmed V and J ends, which lost 4 bases and 0 bases, there was a span of 15 bases. The CDR3 reads CAWIQLIYMNTEAFF. The CDR3 DNA reads as TGTGCCTGGATCCAGCTCATCTACATGAACACTGAAGCTTTCTTT.

About this clonotype: A much larger clone lies a single base off, so this may be a read error. This chain joins TRBV27 and TRBJ2-3, with D possibly matching TRBD2 (6 bases). CDR3 size: 14 residues. Germline CDR1 MNHEY, CDR2 SMNVEV (reference sequence). CDR3 sequence: CASRSGTSTATQYF. DNA of the CDR3: TGTGCCAGCAGATCCGGTACTAGCACAGCTACGCAGTATTTT.

V gene TRBV30 combines with J gene TRBJ1-5, with a weak D call TRBD1 (5 bases). From germline, CDR1 is GTSNPN and CDR2 SVGIG (reference sequence). The CDR3 extends over 14 amino acids. V lost 1 base and J 7 bases, leaving 14 bases between the germline ends. The CDR3 protein is CAWSGAIQGQPQHF. CDR3 nucleotides: TGTGCCTGGAGTGGAGCCATCCAGGGCCAGCCCCAGCATTTT.

Worth noting for this clonotype: With a much larger clone just one base away, this may be a read error. The rearrangement joins TRBV4-1 to TRBJ1-4; perhaps TRBD1 as D (5 bases). The CDR3 spans 17 residues. The germline V gene encodes CDR1 MGHRA and CDR2 YSYEKL. The CDR3 DNA is TGCGCCAGCAGCCACGAAGGGGTTGAACGGACTAAAGAAAAACTGTTTTTT. Translation: CASSHEGVERTKEKLFF.

Ten or more counts support this clonotype. The V gene is TRBV7-9, the J gene TRBJ2-4, with a weak D call TRBD1 (6 bases). CDR3 length equals 14 residues. CDR1 is SEHNR, CDR2 FQNEAQ, per germline (reference sequence). V lost 5 bases and J 3 bases, leaving 11 bases between the germline ends. The CDR3 DNA reads TGTGCCAGCAGCGCAAGGGACAACAAAAACATTCAGTACTTC. This gives the protein CASSARDNKNIQYF.

Many counts were recorded for this clonotype. The chain combines TRBV6-5 with TRBJ1-4, with D unresolved. The germline V gene has CDR1 MNHEY and CDR2 SVGAGI. This CDR3 contains 13 residues. Trimming shortened V by 1 base and J by 12 bases, and 12 bases separated the two germline ends. The CDR3 here is CASSYLALGELFF. DNA for the CDR3: TGTGCCAGCAGTTACTTAGCTCTTGGGGAACTGTTTTTT.

This clonotype was detected only once. The chain is built from TRBV5-6 and TRBJ2-3; 12 bases are a match to TRBD2. The CDR3 length is 19 residues. With 2 bases clipped from V and 3 bases from J, the junction kept 13 bases outside the gene matches. Per the germline V gene, CDR1 is SGHDT and CDR2 is YYEEEE. The CDR3 DNA is TGTGCCAGCAGCTTTAGGGAGTTACTAGCGGGGGGTTCTACAGATACGCAGTATTTT. It codes for CASSFRELLAGGSTDTQYF.

The sample holds many counts of this clonotype. The chain links TRBV19 to TRBJ2-7; D unclear. The CDR3 sequence is 13 residues long. Per germline, CDR1 LNHDA and CDR2 SQIVND (reference sequence). V lost 4 bases to trimming and J lost 2 bases, with 9 bases between them. The chain's CDR3 is CASSTQVPYEQYF. Here the CDR3 DNA reads TGTGCCAGTAGTACCCAGGTACCCTACGAGCAGTACTTC.

Ten or more counts support this clonotype. This rearrangement joins TRBV9 to TRBJ1-1; D remains unclear. Germline-derived CDR1 and CDR2 are SGDLS and YYNGEE. There are 13 residues in the CDR3. V lost 3 bases to trimming and J lost 5 bases, with 11 bases between them. For the CDR3, the DNA is TGTGCCAGCAGCGGCTCAGTTGCGACTGAAGCTTTCTTT. It encodes CASSGSVATEAFF.

This clonotype has only a few counts. This chain joins TRBV10-3 and TRBJ1-1; 8 bases are a match to TRBD1. With 10 bases clipped from V and 7 bases from J, the junction kept 8 bases outside the gene matches. Germline V gene lookup returns CDR1 ENHRY and CDR2 SYGVKD. The CDR3 runs 12 residues. The CDR3 sequence: CATQQGGLEAFF. The CDR3 nucleotides are TGTGCCACACAACAGGGGGGCCTTGAAGCTTTCTTT.